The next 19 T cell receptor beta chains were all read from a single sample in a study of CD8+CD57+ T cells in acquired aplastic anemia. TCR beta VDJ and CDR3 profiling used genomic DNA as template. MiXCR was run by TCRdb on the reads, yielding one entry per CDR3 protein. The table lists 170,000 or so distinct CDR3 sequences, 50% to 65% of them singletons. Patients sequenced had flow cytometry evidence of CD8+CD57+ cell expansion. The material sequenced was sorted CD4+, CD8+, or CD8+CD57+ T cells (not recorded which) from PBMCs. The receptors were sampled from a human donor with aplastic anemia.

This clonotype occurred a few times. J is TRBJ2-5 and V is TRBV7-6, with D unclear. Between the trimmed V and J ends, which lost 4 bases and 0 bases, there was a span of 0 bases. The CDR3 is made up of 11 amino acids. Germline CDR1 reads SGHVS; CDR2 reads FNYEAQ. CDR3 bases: TGTGCCAGCAGCTACCAAGAGACCCAGTACTTC. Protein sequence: CASSYQETQYF. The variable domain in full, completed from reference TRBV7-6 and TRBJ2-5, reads GAGVSQSPRYKVTKRGQDVALRCDPISGHVSLYWYRQALGQGPEFLTYFNYEAQQDKSGLPNDRFSAERPEGSISTLTIQRTEQRDSAMYRCASSYQETQYFGPGTRLLVL.

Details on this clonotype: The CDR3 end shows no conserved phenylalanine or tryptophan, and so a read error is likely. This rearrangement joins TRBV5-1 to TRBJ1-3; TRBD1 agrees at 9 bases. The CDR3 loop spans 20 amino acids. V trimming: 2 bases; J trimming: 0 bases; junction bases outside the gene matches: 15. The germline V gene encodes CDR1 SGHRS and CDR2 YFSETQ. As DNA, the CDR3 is TGCGCCAGCAGCTTTGATACAGACGACAGGGGGGTCTACTCTGGAAACACCATATATCTT. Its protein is CASSFDTDDRGVYSGNTIYL.

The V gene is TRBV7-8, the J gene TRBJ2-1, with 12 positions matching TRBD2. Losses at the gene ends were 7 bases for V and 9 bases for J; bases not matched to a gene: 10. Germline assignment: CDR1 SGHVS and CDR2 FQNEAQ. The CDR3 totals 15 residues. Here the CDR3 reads CASNRLAGVRGEQFF. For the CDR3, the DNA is TGTGCCAGCAACCGACTAGCGGGAGTTCGTGGTGAGCAGTTCTTC.

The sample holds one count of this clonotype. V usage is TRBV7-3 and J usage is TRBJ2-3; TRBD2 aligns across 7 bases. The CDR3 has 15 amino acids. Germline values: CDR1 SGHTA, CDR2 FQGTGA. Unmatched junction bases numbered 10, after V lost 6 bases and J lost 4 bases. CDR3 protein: CASRWSSGGADTQYF. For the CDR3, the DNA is TGTGCCAGCAGGTGGTCTAGCGGAGGGGCAGATACGCAGTATTTT.

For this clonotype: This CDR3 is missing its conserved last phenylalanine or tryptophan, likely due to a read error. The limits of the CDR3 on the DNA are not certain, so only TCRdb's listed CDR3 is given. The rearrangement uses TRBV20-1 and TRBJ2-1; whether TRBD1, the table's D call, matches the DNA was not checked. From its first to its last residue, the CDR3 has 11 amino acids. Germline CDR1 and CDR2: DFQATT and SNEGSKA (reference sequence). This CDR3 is CSASGLDRPSG.

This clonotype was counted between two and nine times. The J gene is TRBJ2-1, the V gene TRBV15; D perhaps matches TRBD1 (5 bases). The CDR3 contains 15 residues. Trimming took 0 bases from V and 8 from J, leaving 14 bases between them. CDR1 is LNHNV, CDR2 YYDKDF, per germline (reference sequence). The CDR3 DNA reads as TGTGCCACCAGCAGAGAGACAGACAGTGGCGATGAGCAGTTCTTC. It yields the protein CATSRETDSGDEQFF.

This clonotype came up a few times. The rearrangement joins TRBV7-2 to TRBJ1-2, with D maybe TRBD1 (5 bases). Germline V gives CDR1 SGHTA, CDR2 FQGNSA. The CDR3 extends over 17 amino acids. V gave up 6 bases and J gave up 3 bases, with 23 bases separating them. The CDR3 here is CASRSLAWDGGHYGYTF. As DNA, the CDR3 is TGTGCCAGCAGGTCGTTAGCATGGGACGGAGGGCACTATGGCTACACCTTC.

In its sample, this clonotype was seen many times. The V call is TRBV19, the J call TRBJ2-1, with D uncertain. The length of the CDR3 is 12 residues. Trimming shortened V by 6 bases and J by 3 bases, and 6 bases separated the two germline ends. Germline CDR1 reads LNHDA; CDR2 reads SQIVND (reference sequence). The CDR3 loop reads CASRSGYNEQFF. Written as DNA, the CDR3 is TGTGCCAGTAGGTCAGGCTACAATGAGCAGTTCTTC.

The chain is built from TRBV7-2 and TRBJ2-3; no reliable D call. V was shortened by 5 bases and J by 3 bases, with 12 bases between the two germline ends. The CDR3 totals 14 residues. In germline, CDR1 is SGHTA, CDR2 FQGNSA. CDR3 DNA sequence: TGTGCCAGCAGCCAGGAGAGGTGGACAGATACGCAGTATTTT. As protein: CASSQERWTDTQYF. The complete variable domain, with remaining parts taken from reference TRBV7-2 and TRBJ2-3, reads GAGVSQSPSNKVTEKGKDVELRCDPISGHTALYWYRQSLGQGLEFLIYFQGNSAPDKSGLPSDRFSAERTGGSVSTLTIQRTQQEDSAVYLCASSQERWTDTQYFGPGTRLTVL.

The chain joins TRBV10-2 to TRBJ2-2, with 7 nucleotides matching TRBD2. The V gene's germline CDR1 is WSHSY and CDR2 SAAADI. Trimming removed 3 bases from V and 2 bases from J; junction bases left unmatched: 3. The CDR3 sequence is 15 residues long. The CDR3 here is CASSDSGSNTGELFF. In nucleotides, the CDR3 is TGCGCCAGCAGTGATAGCGGGTCAAACACCGGGGAGCTGTTTTTT.

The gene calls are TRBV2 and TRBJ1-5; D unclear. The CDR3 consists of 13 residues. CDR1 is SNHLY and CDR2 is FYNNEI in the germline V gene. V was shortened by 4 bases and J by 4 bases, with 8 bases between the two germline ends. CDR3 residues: CASSVDYNQPQHF. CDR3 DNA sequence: TGTGCCAGCAGTGTTGATTATAATCAGCCCCAGCATTTT.

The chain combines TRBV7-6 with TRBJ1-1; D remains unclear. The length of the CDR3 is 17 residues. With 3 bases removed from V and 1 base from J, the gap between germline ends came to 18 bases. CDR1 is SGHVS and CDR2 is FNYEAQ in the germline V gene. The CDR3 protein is CASSLMSPTWQNTEAFF. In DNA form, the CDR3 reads TGTGCCAGCAGCTTGATGAGCCCGACCTGGCAGAACACTGAAGCTTTCTTT.

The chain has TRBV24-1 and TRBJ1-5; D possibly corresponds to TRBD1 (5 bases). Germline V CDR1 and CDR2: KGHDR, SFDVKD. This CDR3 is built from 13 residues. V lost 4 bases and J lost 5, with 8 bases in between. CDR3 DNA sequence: TGTGCCACCAGTGAGGCAGGGTATCAGCCCCAGCATTTT. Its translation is CATSEAGYQPQHF.

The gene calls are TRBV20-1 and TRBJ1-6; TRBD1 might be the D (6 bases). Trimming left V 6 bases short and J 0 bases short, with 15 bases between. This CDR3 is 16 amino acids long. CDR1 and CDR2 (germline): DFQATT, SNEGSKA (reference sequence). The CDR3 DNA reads TGCAGTGCGAGTAGACAGGAGAGCTCCTATAATTCACCCCTCCACTTT. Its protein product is CSASRQESSYNSPLHF.

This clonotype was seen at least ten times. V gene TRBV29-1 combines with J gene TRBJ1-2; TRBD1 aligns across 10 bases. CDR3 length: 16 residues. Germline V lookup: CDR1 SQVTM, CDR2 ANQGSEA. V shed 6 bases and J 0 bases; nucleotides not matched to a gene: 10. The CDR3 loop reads CSVWPGTGVSNYGYTF. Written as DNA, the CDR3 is TGCAGCGTGTGGCCCGGGACAGGGGTGTCTAACTATGGCTACACCTTC.

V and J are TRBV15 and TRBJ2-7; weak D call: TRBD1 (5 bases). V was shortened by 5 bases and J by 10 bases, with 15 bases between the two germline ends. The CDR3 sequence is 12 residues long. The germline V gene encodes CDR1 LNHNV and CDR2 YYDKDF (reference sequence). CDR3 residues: CATSLQGEVQYF. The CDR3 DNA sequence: TGTGCCACCAGCCTGCAAGGGGAAGTTCAGTACTTC.

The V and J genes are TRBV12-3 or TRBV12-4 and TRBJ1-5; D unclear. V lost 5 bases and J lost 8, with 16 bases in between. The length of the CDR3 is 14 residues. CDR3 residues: CASSADTHTKPQHF. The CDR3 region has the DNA TGTGCCAGCAGTGCTGACACCCACACAAAGCCCCAGCATTTT.

The CDR3 coding sequence is TGCGCCAGCAGCCAAGGGCGTGCGGGAGGTGGGGAGACCCAGTACTTC. Its protein product is CASSQGRAGGGETQYF. The rearrangement uses TRBV4-1 and TRBJ2-5; 8 bases match TRBD2. V was pared by 1 base and J by 5 bases, with 9 bases of the junction left unmatched. The CDR3 runs 16 residues. Germline V gene data show CDR1 as MGHRA and CDR2 as YSYEKL.

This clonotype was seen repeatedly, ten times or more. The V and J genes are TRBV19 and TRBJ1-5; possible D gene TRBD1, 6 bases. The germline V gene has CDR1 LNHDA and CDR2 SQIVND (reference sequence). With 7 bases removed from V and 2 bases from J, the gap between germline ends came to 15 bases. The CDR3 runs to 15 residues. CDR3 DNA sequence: TGTGCCAGTACCCCGTCGGCAGGGGGCAATCAGCCCCAGCATTTT. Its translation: CASTPSAGGNQPQHF.